Below are 3 T cell receptor beta chains sequenced from a single sample in a study of identical twins. TCRdb reprocessed the 5' RACE reads with MiXCR, giving one entry per CDR3 protein. The table has more than 1.5 million distinct CDR3 sequences, 25% to 35% seen once; the top ten hold about 0.25%. Sequenced: cord blood. Receptors were obtained from a newborn girl in good health.

This clonotype was detected only a few times. The chain carries TRBV29-1 and TRBJ1-2; no clear D. Between the trimmed V and J ends, which lost 3 bases and 7 bases, there was a span of 6 bases. Germline loops: CDR1 SQVTM, CDR2 ANQGSEA. CDR3 length: 10 residues. The CDR3 nucleotides read TGCAGCGTTGACCACCCTGGCTACACCTTC. Encoded protein: CSVDHPGYTF.

The chain recombines TRBV20-1 with TRBJ2-7, with D tentatively TRBD1 (5 bases). The CDR3 spans 16 residues. Trimming took 6 bases from V and 0 from J, leaving 21 bases between them. In germline, CDR1 is DFQATT, CDR2 SNEGSKA (reference sequence). CDR3 sequence reads: CSAPLAWGPSSYEQYF. The CDR3 coding sequence is TGCAGTGCCCCCCTCGCCTGGGGCCCCAGCTCCTACGAGCAGTACTTC.

The gene calls are TRBV7-9 and TRBJ2-2; 10 bases agree with TRBD2. This CDR3 spans 16 amino acids. Trimming cost V 0 bases and J 3 bases; bases outside gene matches: 1. The germline gives CDR1 SEHNR, CDR2 FQNEAQ (reference sequence). The CDR3, as DNA: TGTGCCAGCAGCTTAGCGCTAGCGGGAGACACCGGGGAGCTGTTTTTT. This encodes CASSLALAGDTGELFF.